This TCR beta chain was captured in a study of blood T cells in healthy people across ages. The V and J ends lost 5 bases and 11 bases respectively, with 15 bases between them. CDR3 size: 12 residues. For the second PCR, which ran for about 7 to 11 cycles, a sample-barcoded 5' primer and a J-beta primer mix were used. TCRdb re-analysed the 5' RACE reads in MiXCR, keeping a single row per CDR3 protein. Among about 760,000 distinct CDR3 sequences listed, roughly 50% were seen once. Study findings and constraints: More naive CD4+ cells and higher diversity marked long-lived donors relative to aged donors. Strong correlation existed between TCR beta diversity and naive T cell percentage.

Points on this clonotype: What it binds is unknown.

Each sample gave at least 6.5 million isolated PBMCs. The rearrangement joins TRBV12-3 or TRBV12-4 to TRBJ1-1, with a weak D call TRBD1 (5 bases). The receptor comes from a man aged 35 to 55 in good health. Sample: blood. CDR3 protein: CASSPVLQAAFF. CDR3 in DNA: TGTGCCAGCAGTCCGGTTTTACAGGCGGCTTTCTTT.